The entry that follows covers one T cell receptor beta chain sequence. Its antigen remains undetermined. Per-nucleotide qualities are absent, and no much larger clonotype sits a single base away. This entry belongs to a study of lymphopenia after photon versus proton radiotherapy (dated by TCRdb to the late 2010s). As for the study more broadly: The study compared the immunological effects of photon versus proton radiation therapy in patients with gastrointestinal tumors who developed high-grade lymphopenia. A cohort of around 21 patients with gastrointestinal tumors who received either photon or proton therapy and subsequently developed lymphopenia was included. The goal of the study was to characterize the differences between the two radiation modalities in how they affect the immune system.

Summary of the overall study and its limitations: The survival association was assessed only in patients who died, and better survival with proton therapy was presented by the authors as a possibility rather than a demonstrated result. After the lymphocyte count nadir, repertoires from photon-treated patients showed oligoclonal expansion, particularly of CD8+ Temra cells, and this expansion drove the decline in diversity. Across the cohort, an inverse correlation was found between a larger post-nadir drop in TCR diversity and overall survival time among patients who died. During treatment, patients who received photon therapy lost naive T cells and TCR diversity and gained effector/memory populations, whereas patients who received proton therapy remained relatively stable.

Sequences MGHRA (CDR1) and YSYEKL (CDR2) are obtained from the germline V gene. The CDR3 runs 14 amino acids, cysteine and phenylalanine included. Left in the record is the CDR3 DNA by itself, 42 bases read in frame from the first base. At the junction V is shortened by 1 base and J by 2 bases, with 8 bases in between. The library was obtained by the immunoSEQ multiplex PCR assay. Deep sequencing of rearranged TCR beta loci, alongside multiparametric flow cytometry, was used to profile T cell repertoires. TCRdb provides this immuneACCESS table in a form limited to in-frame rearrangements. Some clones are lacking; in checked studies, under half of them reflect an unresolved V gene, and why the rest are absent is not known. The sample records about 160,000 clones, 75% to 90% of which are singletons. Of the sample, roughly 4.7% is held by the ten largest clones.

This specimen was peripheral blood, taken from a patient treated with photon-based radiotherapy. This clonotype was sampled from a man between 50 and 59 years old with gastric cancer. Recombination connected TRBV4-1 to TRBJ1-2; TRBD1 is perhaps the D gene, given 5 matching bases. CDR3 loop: CASSQAAGNYGYTF. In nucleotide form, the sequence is TGCGCCAGCAGCCAAGCCGCAGGGAACTATGGCTACACCTTC.